This T cell receptor beta chain was recorded in a study of T cells after yellow fever vaccination. TCRdb ran MiXCR on the 5' RACE reads and lists one entry per CDR3 protein. The sample records 300,000 to 350,000 distinct CDR3 sequences, 3.5% to 4.5% being singletons. Study-level points and caveats: Across the CD4 and CD8 compartments, a small share of clonotypes was present in both. When the response was secondary, it was weaker but reached its peak faster, day 5 versus 15. A large majority of primary-vaccination clones showed up again after the booster (about 97% CD4, 88% CD8).

The germline gives CDR1 DFQATT, CDR2 SNEGSKA (reference sequence). V dropped 2 bases and J dropped 1; count of bases not matched to a gene: 10. The CDR3 extends over 16 amino acids. In this sample, this clonotype turned up a few times. Its antigen remains unknown. The sequences come from PBMCs, collected 15 days after the yellow fever booster vaccination. This TCR derives from a man younger than 35 who received the YFV17D yellow fever vaccine. This sequence joins TRBV20-1 and TRBJ1-1, with TRBD1 matching over 7 bases. The CDR3 DNA sequence: TGCAGTGCTAGAACGGTTCGGGACAGCGAGAACACTGAAGCTTTCTTT. The encoded protein is CSARTVRDSENTEAFF.